This TCR beta chain stems from a study of CD8+ T cells in alopecia areata. Whole-study findings and limits: Compared with normal scalp, lesional scalp had higher clonality and more expanded CD8+ clones.

The table lists this clone with a few counts. No antigen is known for it. TCRdb's protein does not match the DNA translation at residue 12; the protein provided is translated from the DNA. The listed genes are named as in mouse. The read finishes 3 residues shy of the CDR3 end, and the germline J gene is used to complete it. Reverse transcribed after extraction, RNA yielded cDNA as the sequencing template. Profiled with immunoSEQ multiplex PCR; TCRdb holds only in-frame clones, not every one. The sample lists roughly 120,000 clones, none appearing once, the ten largest making up around a fifth. CDR3 length: 15 amino acids. Trimming took off 2 bases at V and 7 bases at J, with 13 bases between the two ends. Per the germline V gene, CDR1 is FNHDT and CDR2 is SITEND (reference sequence).

This clonotype was sampled from a C3H/HeJ mouse with alopecia areata. The strain's MHC type: H2-k. The chain uses TRBV19 and TRBJ1-6; perhaps TRBD1 as D (6 bases). TRBJ1-6 is flagged as an ORF with uncertain function. The sequencing sample was made of lesional skin. This CDR3 is CASSITGRENSPLYF. The part of the CDR3 DNA that was read is TGTGCCAGCAGTATTACAGGGAGGGAGAATTCGCCC.